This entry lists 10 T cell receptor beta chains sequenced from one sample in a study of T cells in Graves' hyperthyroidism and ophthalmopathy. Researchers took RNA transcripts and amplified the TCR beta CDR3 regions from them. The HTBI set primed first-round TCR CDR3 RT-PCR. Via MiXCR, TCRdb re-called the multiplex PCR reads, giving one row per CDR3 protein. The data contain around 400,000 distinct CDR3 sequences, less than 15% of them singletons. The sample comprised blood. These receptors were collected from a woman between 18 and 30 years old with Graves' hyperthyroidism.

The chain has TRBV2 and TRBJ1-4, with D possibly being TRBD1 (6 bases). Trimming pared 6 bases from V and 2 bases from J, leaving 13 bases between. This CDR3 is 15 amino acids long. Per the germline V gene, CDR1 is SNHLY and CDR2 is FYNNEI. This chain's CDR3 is CASRTGGTTNEKLFF. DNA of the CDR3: TGTGCCAGCAGGACAGGAGGCACCACTAATGAAAAACTGTTTTTT.

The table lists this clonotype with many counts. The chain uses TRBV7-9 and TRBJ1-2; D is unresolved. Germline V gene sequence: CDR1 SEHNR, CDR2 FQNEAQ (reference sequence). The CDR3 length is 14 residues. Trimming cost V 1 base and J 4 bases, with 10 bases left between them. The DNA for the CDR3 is TGTGCCAGCAGCTTAGACCAGGACCCCTATGGCTACACCTTC. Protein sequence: CASSLDQDPYGYTF.

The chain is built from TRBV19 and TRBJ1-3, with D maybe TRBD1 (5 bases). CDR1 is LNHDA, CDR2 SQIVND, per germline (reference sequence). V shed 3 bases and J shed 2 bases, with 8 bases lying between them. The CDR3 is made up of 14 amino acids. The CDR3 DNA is TGTGCCAGTAGTATCGGCAGGGCTGGAAACACCATATATTTT. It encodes CASSIGRAGNTIYF.

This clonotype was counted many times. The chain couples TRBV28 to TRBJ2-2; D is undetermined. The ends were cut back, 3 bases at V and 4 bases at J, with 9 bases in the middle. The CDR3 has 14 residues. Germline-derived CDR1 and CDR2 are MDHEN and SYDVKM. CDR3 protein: CASSFRAVTGELFF. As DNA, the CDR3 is TGTGCCAGCAGTTTTCGGGCGGTCACCGGGGAGCTGTTTTTT.

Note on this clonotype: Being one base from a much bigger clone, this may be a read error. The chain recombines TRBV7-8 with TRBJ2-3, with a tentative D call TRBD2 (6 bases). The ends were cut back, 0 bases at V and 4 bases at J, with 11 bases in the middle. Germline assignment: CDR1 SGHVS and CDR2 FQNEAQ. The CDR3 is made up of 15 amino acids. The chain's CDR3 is CASSLAISGADTQYF. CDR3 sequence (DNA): TGTGCCAGCAGCTTAGCAATTAGCGGCGCAGATACGCAGTATTTT. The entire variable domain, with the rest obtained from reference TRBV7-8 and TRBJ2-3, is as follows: GAGVSQSPRYKVAKRGQDVALRCDPISGHVSLFWYQQALGQGPEFLTYFQNEAQLDKSGLPSDRFFAERPEGSVSTLKIQRTQQEDSAVYLCASSLAISGADTQYFGPGTRLTVL.

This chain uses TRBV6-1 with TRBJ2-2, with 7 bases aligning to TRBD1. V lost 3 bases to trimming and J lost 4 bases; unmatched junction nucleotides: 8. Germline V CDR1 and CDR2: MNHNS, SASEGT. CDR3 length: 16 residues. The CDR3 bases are TGTGCCAGCAGTGAGAATGAGGGGGCTCTCACCGGGGAGCTGTTTTTT. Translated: CASSENEGALTGELFF.

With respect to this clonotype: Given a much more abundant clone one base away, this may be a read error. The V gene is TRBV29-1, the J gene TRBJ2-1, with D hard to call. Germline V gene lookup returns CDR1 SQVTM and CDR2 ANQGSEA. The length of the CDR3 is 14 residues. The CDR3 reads CSVSSLAPYNEQSF. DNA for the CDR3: TGCAGCGTCTCATCCCTCGCGCCCTACAATGAGCAGTCCTTC.

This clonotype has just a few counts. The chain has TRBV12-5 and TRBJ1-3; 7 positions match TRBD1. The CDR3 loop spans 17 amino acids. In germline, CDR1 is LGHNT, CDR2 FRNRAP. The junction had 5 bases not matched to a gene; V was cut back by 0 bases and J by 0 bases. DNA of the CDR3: TGTGCTAGTGGTTTGGTACGGGACAGCCTCTCTGGAAACACCATATATTTT. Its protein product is CASGLVRDSLSGNTIYF. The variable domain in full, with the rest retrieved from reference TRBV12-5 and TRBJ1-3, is DARVTQTPRHKVTEMGQEVTMRCQPILGHNTVFWYRQTMMQGLELLAYFRNRAPLDDSGMPKDRFSAEMPDATLATLKIQPSEPRDSAVYFCASGLVRDSLSGNTIYFGEGSWLTVV.

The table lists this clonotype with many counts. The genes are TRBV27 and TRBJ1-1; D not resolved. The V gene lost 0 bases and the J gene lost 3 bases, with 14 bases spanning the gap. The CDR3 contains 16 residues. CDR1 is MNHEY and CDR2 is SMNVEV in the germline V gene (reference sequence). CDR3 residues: CASSLSLRAVDTEAFF. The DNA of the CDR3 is TGTGCCAGCAGTTTATCCTTGCGGGCGGTAGACACTGAAGCTTTCTTT.

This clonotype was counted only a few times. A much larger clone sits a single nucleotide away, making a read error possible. CDR3: CAWSSGGQTQYF. The CDR3 DNA is TGTGCCTGGAGTTCGGGCGGGCAGACCCAGTACTTC. The chain uses TRBV30 and TRBJ2-5, with a tentative D call TRBD2 (5 bases). V lost 2 bases and J 6 bases, leaving 10 bases between the germline ends. Looked up from germline, CDR1 is GTSNPN and CDR2 is SVGIG (reference sequence). This CDR3 has 12 residues. Using reference TRBV30 and TRBJ2-5 for the parts outside the CDR3, the full variable domain is SQTIHQWPATLVQPVGSPLSLECTVEGTSNPNLYWYRQAAGRGLQLLFYSVGIGQISSEVPQNLSASRPQDRQFILSSKKLLLSDSGFYLCAWSSGGQTQYFGPGTRLLVL.